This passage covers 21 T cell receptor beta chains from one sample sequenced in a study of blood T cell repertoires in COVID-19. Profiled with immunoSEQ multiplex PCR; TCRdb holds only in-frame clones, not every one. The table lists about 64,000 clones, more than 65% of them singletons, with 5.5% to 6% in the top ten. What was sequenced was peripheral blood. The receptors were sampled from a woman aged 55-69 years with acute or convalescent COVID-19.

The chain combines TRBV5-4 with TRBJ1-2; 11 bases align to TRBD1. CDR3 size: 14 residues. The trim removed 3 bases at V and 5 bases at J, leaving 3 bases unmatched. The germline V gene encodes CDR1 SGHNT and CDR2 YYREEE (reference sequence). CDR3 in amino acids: CASSSGQGGYGYTF. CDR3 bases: TGTGCCAGCAGCTCGGGACAGGGGGGGTATGGCTACACCTTC.

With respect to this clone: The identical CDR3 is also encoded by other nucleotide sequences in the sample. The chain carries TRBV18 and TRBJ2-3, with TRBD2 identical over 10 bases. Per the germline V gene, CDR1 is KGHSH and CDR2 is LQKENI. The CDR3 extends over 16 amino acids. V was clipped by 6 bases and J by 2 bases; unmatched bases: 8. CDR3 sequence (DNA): TGTGCCAGCTCTCCTCCTAGCGGGGGCCTCACAGATACGCAGTATTTT. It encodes CASSPPSGGLTDTQYF.

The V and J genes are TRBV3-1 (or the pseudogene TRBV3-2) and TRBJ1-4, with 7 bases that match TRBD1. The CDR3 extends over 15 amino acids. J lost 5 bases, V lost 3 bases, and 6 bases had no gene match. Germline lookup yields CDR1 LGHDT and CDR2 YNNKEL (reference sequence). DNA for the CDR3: TGTGCCAGCAGCCAGTCGACAGGGTCCAATGAAAAACTGTTTTTT. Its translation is CASSQSTGSNEKLFF.

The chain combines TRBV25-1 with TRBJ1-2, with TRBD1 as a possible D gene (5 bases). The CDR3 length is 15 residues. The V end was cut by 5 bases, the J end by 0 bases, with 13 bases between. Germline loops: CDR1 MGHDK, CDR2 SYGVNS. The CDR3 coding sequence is TGTGCCAGCAGTCCGGGGGACGCAACTAACTATGGCTACACCTTC. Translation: CASSPGDATNYGYTF.

The CDR3 spells CASTGGYNEQFF. In nucleotides, the CDR3 is TGTGCCAGCACTGGAGGGTACAATGAGCAGTTCTTC. V is TRBV25-1 and J is TRBJ2-1; D is perhaps TRBD2 (6 bases). Germline assignment: CDR1 MGHDK and CDR2 SYGVNS. CDR3 size: 12 residues. The ends were cut back, 7 bases at V and 4 bases at J, with 8 bases in the middle.

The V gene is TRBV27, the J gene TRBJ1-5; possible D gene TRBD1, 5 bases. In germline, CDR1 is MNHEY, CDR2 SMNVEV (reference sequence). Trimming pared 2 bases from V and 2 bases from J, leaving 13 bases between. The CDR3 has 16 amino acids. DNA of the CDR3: TGTGCCAGCAGTTTAGGTAGGACACCCGGCAATCAGCCCCAGCATTTT. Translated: CASSLGRTPGNQPQHF.

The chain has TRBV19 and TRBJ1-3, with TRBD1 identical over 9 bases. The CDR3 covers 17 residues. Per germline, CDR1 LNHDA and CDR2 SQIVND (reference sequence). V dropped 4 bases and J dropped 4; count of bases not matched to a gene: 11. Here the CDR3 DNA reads TGTGCCAGTAGTACCGAGGGGACAGGGCTGTTCGGAAACACCATATATTTT. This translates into CASSTEGTGLFGNTIYF.

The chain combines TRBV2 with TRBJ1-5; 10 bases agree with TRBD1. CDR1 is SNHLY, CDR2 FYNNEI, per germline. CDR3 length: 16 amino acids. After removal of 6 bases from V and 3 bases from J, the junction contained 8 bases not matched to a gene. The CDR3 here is CASSDPTGGVNQPQHF. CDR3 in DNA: TGTGCCAGCAGCGATCCGACAGGGGGCGTCAATCAGCCCCAGCATTTT.

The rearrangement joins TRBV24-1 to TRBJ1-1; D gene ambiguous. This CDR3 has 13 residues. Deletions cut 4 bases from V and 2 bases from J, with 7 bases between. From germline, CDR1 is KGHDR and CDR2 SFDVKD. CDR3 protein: CATSEGYNTEAFF. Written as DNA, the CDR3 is TGTGCCACCAGTGAGGGCTATAACACTGAAGCTTTCTTT.

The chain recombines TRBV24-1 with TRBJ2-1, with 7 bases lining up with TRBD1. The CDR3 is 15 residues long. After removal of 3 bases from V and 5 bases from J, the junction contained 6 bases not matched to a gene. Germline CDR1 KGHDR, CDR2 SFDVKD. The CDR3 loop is CATSDTRQGHNEQFF. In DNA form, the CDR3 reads TGTGCCACCAGTGATACTAGACAGGGCCACAATGAGCAGTTCTTC.

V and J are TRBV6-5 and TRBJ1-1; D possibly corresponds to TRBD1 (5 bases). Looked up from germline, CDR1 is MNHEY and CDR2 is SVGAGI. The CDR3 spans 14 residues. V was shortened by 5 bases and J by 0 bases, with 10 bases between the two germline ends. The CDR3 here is CASSKMTVNTEAFF. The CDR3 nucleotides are TGTGCCAGCAGTAAAATGACAGTGAACACTGAAGCTTTCTTT.

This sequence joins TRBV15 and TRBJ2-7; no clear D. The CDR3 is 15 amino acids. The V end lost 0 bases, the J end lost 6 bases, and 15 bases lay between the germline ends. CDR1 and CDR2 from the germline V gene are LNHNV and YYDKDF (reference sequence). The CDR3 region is CATSRDRVPSGEQYF. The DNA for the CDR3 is TGTGCCACCAGCAGAGATCGGGTCCCGTCGGGCGAGCAGTACTTC.

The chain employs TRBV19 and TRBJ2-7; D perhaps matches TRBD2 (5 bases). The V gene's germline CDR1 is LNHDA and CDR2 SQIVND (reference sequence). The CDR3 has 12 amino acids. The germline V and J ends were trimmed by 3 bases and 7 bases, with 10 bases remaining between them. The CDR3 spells CASSMTRGEQYF. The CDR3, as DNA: TGTGCCAGTAGTATGACGAGAGGGGAGCAGTACTTC. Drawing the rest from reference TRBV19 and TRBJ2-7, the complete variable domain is DGGITQSPKYLFRKEGQNVTLSCEQNLNHDAMYWYRQDPGQGLRLIYYSQIVNDFQKGDIAEGYSVSREKKESFPLTVTSAQKNPTAFYLCASSMTRGEQYFGPGTRLTVT.

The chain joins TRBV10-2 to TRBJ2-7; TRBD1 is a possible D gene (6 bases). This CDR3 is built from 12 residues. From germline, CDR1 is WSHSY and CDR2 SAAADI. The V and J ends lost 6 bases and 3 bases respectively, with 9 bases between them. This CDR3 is CASRGAGYEQYF. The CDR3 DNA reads TGCGCCAGCAGGGGGGCAGGCTACGAGCAGTACTTC.

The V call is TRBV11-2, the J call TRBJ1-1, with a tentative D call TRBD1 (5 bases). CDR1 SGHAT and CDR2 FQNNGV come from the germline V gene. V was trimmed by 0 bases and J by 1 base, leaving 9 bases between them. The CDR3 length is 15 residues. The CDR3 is CASSLEGAPNTEAFF. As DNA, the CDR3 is TGTGCCAGCAGCTTAGAAGGGGCGCCGAACACTGAAGCTTTCTTT.

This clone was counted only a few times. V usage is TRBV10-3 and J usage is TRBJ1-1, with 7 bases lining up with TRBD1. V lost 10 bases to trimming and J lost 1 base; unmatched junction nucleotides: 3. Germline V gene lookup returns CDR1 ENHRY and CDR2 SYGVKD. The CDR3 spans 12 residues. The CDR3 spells CATQGGNTEAFF. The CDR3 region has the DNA TGTGCCACCCAGGGGGGGAACACTGAAGCTTTCTTT.

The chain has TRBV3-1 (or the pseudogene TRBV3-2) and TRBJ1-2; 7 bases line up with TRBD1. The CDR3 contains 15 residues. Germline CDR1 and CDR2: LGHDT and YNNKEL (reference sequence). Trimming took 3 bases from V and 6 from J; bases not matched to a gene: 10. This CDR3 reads CASSHRQGEYDGYTF. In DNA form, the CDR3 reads TGTGCCAGCAGCCACCGACAGGGAGAATACGATGGCTACACCTTC.

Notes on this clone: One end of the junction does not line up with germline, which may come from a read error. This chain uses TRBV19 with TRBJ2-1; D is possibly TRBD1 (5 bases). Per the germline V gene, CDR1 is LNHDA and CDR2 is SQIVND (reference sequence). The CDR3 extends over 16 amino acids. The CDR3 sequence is CACSHQGLSSYNEQFF. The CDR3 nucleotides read TGTGCCTGTAGCCATCAGGGTCTATCCTCCTACAATGAGCAGTTCTTC.

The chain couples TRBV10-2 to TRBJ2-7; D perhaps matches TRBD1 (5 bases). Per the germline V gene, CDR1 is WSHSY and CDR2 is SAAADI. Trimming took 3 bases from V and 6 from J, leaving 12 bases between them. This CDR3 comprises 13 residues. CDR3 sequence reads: CASSDGHLGEQYF. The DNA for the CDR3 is TGCGCCAGCAGTGATGGACACCTCGGCGAGCAGTACTTC.

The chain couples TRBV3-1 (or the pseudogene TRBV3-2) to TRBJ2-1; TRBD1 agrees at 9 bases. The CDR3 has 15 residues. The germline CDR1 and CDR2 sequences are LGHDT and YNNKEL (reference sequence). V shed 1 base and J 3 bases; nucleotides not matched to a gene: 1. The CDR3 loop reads CASSQGTGVYNEQFF. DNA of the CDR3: TGTGCCAGCAGCCAAGGGACAGGGGTCTACAATGAGCAGTTCTTC.

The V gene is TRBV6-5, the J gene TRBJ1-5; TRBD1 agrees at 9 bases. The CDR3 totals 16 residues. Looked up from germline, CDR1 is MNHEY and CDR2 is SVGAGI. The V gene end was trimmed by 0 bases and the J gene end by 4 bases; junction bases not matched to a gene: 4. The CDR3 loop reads CASSYSRDRVNQPQHF. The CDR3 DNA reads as TGTGCCAGCAGTTACTCGAGGGACAGGGTAAATCAGCCCCAGCATTTT.